The 5 T cell receptor beta chains below were found in one sample sequenced in a study of cytomegalovirus exposure and HLA in healthy donors. Primers for the PCR totalled 60 Vbeta and 13 Jbeta. TCRdb's copy holds only in-frame clones and misses some; the assay was immunoSEQ multiplex PCR. This table holds 140,000 to 150,000 clones, roughly 84% found once. Sample: PBMCs. The receptor source for this set is a boy aged 2 to 10 in good health and CMV-seronegative.

The chain carries TRBV5-1 and TRBJ2-1; possibly TRBD2 for D (6 bases). Trimming cost V 0 bases and J 2 bases, with 9 bases left between them. The CDR3 covers 15 residues. Per the germline V gene, CDR1 is SGHRS and CDR2 is YFSETQ. The CDR3 spells CASSLVRGTYNEQFF. In DNA, the CDR3 is TGCGCCAGCAGCTTGGTACGGGGGACCTACAATGAGCAGTTCTTC. The full variable domain, in which reference TRBV5-1 and TRBJ2-1 provide the parts outside the CDR3, is KAGVTQTPRYLIKTRGQQVTLSCSPISGHRSVSWYQQTPGQGLQFLFEYFSETQRNKGNFPGRFSGRQFSNSRSEMNVSTLELGDSALYLCASSLVRGTYNEQFFGPGTRLTVL.

The sample holds one count of this clone. The gene calls are TRBV9 and TRBJ1-1; D gene uncertain. The germline V gene has CDR1 SGDLS and CDR2 YYNGEE. This CDR3 region has 15 residues. Trimming took off 0 bases at V and 0 bases at J, with 9 bases between the two ends. For the CDR3, the DNA is TGTGCCAGCAGCGTAGGTTCGCGTATGAACACTGAAGCTTTCTTT. Amino acids: CASSVGSRMNTEAFF.

This chain connects TRBV28 to TRBJ1-6; D is unresolved. The CDR3 loop spans 13 amino acids. With 2 bases removed from V and 7 bases from J, the gap between germline ends came to 6 bases. CDR1 and CDR2 (germline): MDHEN, SYDVKM. The CDR3 DNA is TGTGCCAGCAGTTTAGTCAAAAATTCACCCCTCCACTTT. As protein: CASSLVKNSPLHF.

The J gene is TRBJ2-5, the V gene TRBV11-3, with TRBD1 identical over 11 bases. The CDR3 spans 16 residues. Looked up from germline, CDR1 is SGHNT and CDR2 is YENEEA. V lost 0 bases and J lost 5; bases outside the gene matches: 5. The chain's CDR3 is CASSLDGTGGAETQYF. The CDR3 nucleotides read TGTGCCAGCAGCTTAGATGGGACAGGGGGAGCCGAGACCCAGTACTTC.

The CDR3 here is CASSPRQGSGSPLHF. In DNA form, the CDR3 reads TGTGCCAGCAGCCCGAGACAGGGGTCGGGTTCACCCCTCCACTTT. The chain recombines TRBV11-3 with TRBJ1-6, with TRBD1 identical over 8 bases. The CDR3 consists of 15 residues. Per germline, CDR1 SGHNT and CDR2 YENEEA. V lost 5 bases and J lost 9; bases outside the gene matches: 9.